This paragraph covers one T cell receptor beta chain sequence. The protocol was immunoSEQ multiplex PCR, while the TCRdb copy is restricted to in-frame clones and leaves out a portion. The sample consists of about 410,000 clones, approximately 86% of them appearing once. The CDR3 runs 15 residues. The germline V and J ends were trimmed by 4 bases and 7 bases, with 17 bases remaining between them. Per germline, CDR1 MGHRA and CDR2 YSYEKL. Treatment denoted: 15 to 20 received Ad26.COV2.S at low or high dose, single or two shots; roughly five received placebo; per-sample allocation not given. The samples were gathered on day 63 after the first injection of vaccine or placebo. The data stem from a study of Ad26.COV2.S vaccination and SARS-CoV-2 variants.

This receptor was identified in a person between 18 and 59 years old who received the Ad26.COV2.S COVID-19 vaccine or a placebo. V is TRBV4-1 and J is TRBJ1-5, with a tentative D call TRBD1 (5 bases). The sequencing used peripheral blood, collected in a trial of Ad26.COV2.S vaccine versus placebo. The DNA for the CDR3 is TGCGCCAGCAGCCTACAGGAGAGTTCAAAGCAGCCCCAGCATTTT. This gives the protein CASSLQESSKQPQHF.